This TCR beta chain was found in a study of graft-versus-host responses after intestinal transplantation. On this clone itself: Its antigen is not known.

TCRdb's copy holds only in-frame clones and misses some; the assay was immunoSEQ multiplex PCR. The sample holds some 90,000 clones, about four fifths seen once. The germline V and J ends were trimmed by 6 bases and 5 bases, with 11 bases remaining between them. Germline V lookup: CDR1 MNHNS, CDR2 SASEGT. The CDR3 length is 13 residues. The TCR sequence derives from a human donor who received an intestinal transplant. This sequence joins TRBV6-1 and TRBJ2-1; the D is unclear. The starting material was unstimulated CD4+ T cells sorted from spleen or lymph node cells, obtained before intestinal transplant. CDR3 region: CASRVQIHNEQFF. In DNA form, the CDR3 reads TGTGCCAGCAGGGTGCAGATTCACAATGAGCAGTTCTTC.